The clone carrying this T cell receptor (delta chain) is large (0.1 to 1%) by share. Other DNA sequences in the sample encode the same CDR3. TCRdb made new clone calls on the RT-PCR reads using CATT. The sample includes about 2,500 delta-chain clones, approximately 19% seen only once; the top ten take under 30%. This record belongs to a study of gamma-delta T cells after stem cell transplantation. Source material: gamma-delta T cells. The TCR sequence derives from a human donor. It is not recorded whose cells these are; they may come from a transplant donor.

This chain's CDR3 is CALGVRSFLLWRTKLIF. In DNA form, the CDR3 reads TGTGCTCTTGGGGTCCGATCCTTCCTCCTCTGGAGGACCAAACTCATCTTT. V usage is TRDV1 and J usage is TRDJ1; TRDD2 aligns across 7 bases. This CDR3 has 17 amino acids. Trimming cost V 4 bases and J 8 bases; bases outside gene matches: 19. CDR1 is TSWWSYY and CDR2 is QGS in the germline V gene.